These 30 T cell receptor beta chains were all obtained from the same sample, sequenced in a study of blood T cell repertoires in COVID-19. Sequencing used immunoSEQ multiplex PCR; TCRdb keeps in-frame clones, though not all of them. In the table there are approximately 300,000 clones, 85% of which are singletons. The sequencing sample was made of PBMCs or T cells enriched from blood (not recorded which). The origin of the receptors is a woman aged 25 to 39 who had been exposed to COVID-19.

The CDR3 loop is CASSPAQGIPEAFF. DNA of the CDR3: TGTGCCAGCAGTCCGGCTCAGGGTATCCCTGAAGCTTTCTTT. V and J are TRBV28 and TRBJ1-1, with D tentatively TRBD1 (5 bases). Germline V gene data show CDR1 as MDHEN and CDR2 as SYDVKM. Trimming stripped 5 bases from V and 6 bases from J, with 16 bases between. This CDR3 spans 14 amino acids.

The chain combines TRBV28 with TRBJ2-2, with TRBD1 as a possible D gene (5 bases). This CDR3 comprises 14 residues. With 2 bases removed from V and 5 bases from J, the gap between germline ends came to 9 bases. CDR1 is MDHEN, CDR2 SYDVKM, per germline. The CDR3 here is CASSLTDKTGELFF. Here the CDR3 DNA reads TGTGCCAGCAGTTTAACGGACAAAACCGGGGAGCTGTTTTTT.

The J gene is TRBJ1-2, the V gene TRBV15, with D possibly TRBD1 on 6 matching bases. The length of the CDR3 is 23 residues. The germline V gene has CDR1 LNHNV and CDR2 YYDKDF (reference sequence). Trimming removed 4 bases at V and 0 bases at J, with 36 bases between. CDR3 amino acids: CATSTSGEIGGDGSIGANYGYTF. The CDR3 nucleotides are TGTGCCACCAGCACAAGTGGGGAGATAGGGGGAGATGGGTCCATCGGAGCTAACTATGGCTACACCTTC.

The genes are TRBV28 and TRBJ2-7, with 10 bases matching TRBD1. The junction had 9 bases not matched to a gene; V was cut back by 6 bases and J by 7 bases. Germline lookup yields CDR1 MDHEN and CDR2 SYDVKM. The CDR3 runs to 14 residues. The CDR3 coding sequence is TGTGCCAGCAGCCTCGGGACAGGGGTAATTGAGCAGTACTTC. Its translation: CASSLGTGVIEQYF.

The chain is built from TRBV10-3 and TRBJ2-1; 7 bases match TRBD1. Per germline, CDR1 ENHRY and CDR2 SYGVKD. Trimming at V came to 7 bases and at J to 6 bases, leaving 9 bases not matched to a gene. This CDR3 has 14 amino acids. The CDR3 is CAITRQGLGNEQFF. Written as DNA, the CDR3 is TGTGCCATCACCCGACAGGGCTTAGGCAATGAGCAGTTCTTC.

The chain recombines TRBV7-2 with TRBJ2-3; 13 bases are shared with TRBD2. This CDR3 spans 17 amino acids. Germline CDR1 is SGHTA and CDR2 is FQGNSA. Trimming removed 1 base from V and 1 base from J; junction bases left unmatched: 2. DNA for the CDR3: TGTGCCAGCAGCTTAGAACTAGCGGGGGGGGGCACAGATACGCAGTATTTT. Residues: CASSLELAGGGTDTQYF.

The CDR3 loop is CASSSPGGGASYGYTF. As DNA, the CDR3 is TGTGCCAGCAGTTCCCCTGGCGGGGGCGCTAGCTATGGCTACACCTTC. V gene TRBV27 combines with J gene TRBJ1-2, with a weak D call TRBD1 (6 bases). Germline V gene sequence: CDR1 MNHEY, CDR2 SMNVEV (reference sequence). V lost 4 bases to trimming and J lost 4 bases, with 19 bases between them. CDR3 length: 16 residues.

V and J are TRBV14 and TRBJ2-7; D unclear. The CDR3 runs 16 residues. The germline gives CDR1 SGHDN, CDR2 FVKESK. Deletions cut 0 bases from V and 1 base from J, with 13 bases between. The CDR3 DNA is TGTGCCAGCAGCCAAGACCCCGACAAGTTTTCCTACGAGCAGTACTTC. Protein: CASSQDPDKFSYEQYF.

This clone was observed at least ten times. The V call is TRBV28, the J call TRBJ1-5; the D gene is possibly TRBD1 (6 bases). The CDR3 totals 12 residues. Trimming took off 6 bases at V and 5 bases at J, with 8 bases between the two ends. Per the germline V gene, CDR1 is MDHEN and CDR2 is SYDVKM. Here the CDR3 DNA reads TGTGCCAGCAGGGACAGATATCAGCCCCAGCATTTT. Protein sequence: CASRDRYQPQHF.

Written as DNA, the CDR3 is TGTGCCTGGAGTGCATACATAAACACCATATATTTT. Translation gives CAWSAYINTIYF. The genes are TRBV30 and TRBJ1-3; D is uncertain. The CDR3 is 12 amino acids. The V gene's germline CDR1 is GTSNPN and CDR2 SVGIG (reference sequence). Trimming left V 1 base short and J 6 bases short, with 7 bases between. Filled out from reference TRBV30 and TRBJ1-3, the complete variable domain reads SQTIHQWPATLVQPVGSPLSLECTVEGTSNPNLYWYRQAAGRGLQLLFYSVGIGQISSEVPQNLSASRPQDRQFILSSKKLLLSDSGFYLCAWSAYINTIYFGEGSWLTVV.

Only one count was recorded for this clone. J is TRBJ1-4 and V is TRBV5-5, with D tentatively TRBD1 (5 bases). Trimming removed 4 bases from V and 7 bases from J, with 17 bases in between. The length of the CDR3 is 15 residues. Per the germline V gene, CDR1 is SGHKS and CDR2 is YYEKEE (reference sequence). CDR3 bases: TGTGCCAGCAGCCTGCGGGGTGGGGGAGGTGAAAAACTGTTTTTT. Protein sequence: CASSLRGGGGEKLFF. Based on the CDR3 plus reference TRBV5-5 and TRBJ1-4, the full variable domain is DAGVTQSPTHLIKTRGQQVTLRCSPISGHKSVSWYQQVLGQGPQFIFQYYEKEERGRGNFPDRFSARQFPNYSSELNVNALLLGDSALYLCASSLRGGGGEKLFFGSGTQLSVL.

This chain joins TRBV19 and TRBJ1-6; 7 bases agree with TRBD1. The J segment lost 6 bases and the V segment lost 3 bases, leaving 8 bases of the junction unmatched. The length of the CDR3 is 16 residues. The germline V gene has CDR1 LNHDA and CDR2 SQIVND (reference sequence). CDR3 coding DNA: TGTGCCAGTAGTATCAAGAACAGGGGTGGTAATTCACCCCTCCACTTT. This codes for CASSIKNRGGNSPLHF. Full variable domain (remainder filled in from reference TRBV19 and TRBJ1-6): DGGITQSPKYLFRKEGQNVTLSCEQNLNHDAMYWYRQDPGQGLRLIYYSQIVNDFQKGDIAEGYSVSREKKESFPLTVTSAQKNPTAFYLCASSIKNRGGNSPLHFGNGTRLTVT.

The chain uses TRBV19 and TRBJ2-1, with TRBD1 matching over 7 bases. V shed 4 bases and J 13 bases; nucleotides not matched to a gene: 10. Germline CDR1 reads LNHDA; CDR2 reads SQIVND (reference sequence). The CDR3 is 13 residues long. Here the CDR3 reads CASSTQTGVAQFF. DNA for the CDR3: TGTGCCAGTAGTACCCAAACAGGGGTCGCCCAGTTCTTC.

This chain joins TRBV28 and TRBJ2-6; possible D gene TRBD1, 6 bases. The germline gives CDR1 MDHEN, CDR2 SYDVKM. V gave up 10 bases and J gave up 1 base, with 11 bases separating them. The CDR3 is 14 amino acids. The CDR3 sequence: CATEQGSGANVLTF. As DNA, the CDR3 is TGTGCCACCGAACAGGGTTCTGGGGCCAACGTCCTGACTTTC.

The rearrangement joins TRBV12-1 to TRBJ2-1; the listed D gene, TRBD2, was not tested against the DNA. TRBV12-1 is described as a pseudogene. The CDR3 spans 15 residues. The CDR3 DNA reads TGTGCCAGACCTCTCGGCGGGAGGGATCTCAATGAGCAGTTCTTC. It yields the protein CARPLGGRDLNEQFF.

The chain employs TRBV9 and TRBJ2-5; D perhaps matches TRBD1 (5 bases). This CDR3 is 16 amino acids long. Trimming took 4 bases from V and 2 from J, leaving 18 bases between them. Per germline, CDR1 SGDLS and CDR2 YYNGEE. The CDR3 loop reads CASSSMLGAPQETQYF. The CDR3 DNA follows: TGTGCCAGCAGCTCTATGCTAGGGGCTCCACAAGAGACCCAGTACTTC.

CDR3 nucleotide sequence: TGCGCCAGCAGCGGACAAGGAACGGGCACTGAAGCTTTCTTT. It specifies CASSGQGTGTEAFF. The genes are TRBV5-1 and TRBJ1-1; D perhaps matches TRBD1 (5 bases). CDR1 and CDR2 (germline): SGHRS, YFSETQ. This CDR3 has 14 amino acids. Trimming left V 4 bases short and J 4 bases short, with 14 bases between. Based on the CDR3 plus reference TRBV5-1 and TRBJ1-1, the full variable domain is KAGVTQTPRYLIKTRGQQVTLSCSPISGHRSVSWYQQTPGQGLQFLFEYFSETQRNKGNFPGRFSGRQFSNSRSEMNVSTLELGDSALYLCASSGQGTGTEAFFGQGTRLTVV.

J is TRBJ2-7 and V is TRBV19, with D hard to call. Germline values: CDR1 LNHDA, CDR2 SQIVND (reference sequence). V was shortened by 7 bases and J by 4 bases, with 14 bases between the two germline ends. This CDR3 is built from 13 residues. DNA for the CDR3: TGTGCCAGTAATACCATCGGTAGTTACGAGCAGTACTTC. Translation: CASNTIGSYEQYF.

This rearrangement joins TRBV5-1 to TRBJ2-1, with 10 positions matching TRBD2. This CDR3 has 14 amino acids. J gave up 7 bases and V 5 bases, and 6 bases lay outside the gene matches. Germline V gene sequence: CDR1 SGHRS, CDR2 YFSETQ. The CDR3 coding sequence is TGCGCCAGCAGAAGCGGGGGGGCAGAAAATGAGCAGTTCTTC. This gives the protein CASRSGGAENEQFF.

V and J are TRBV28 and TRBJ1-5; TRBD1 matches 7 bases. Germline values: CDR1 MDHEN, CDR2 SYDVKM. The V segment lost 9 bases and the J segment 5 bases; nucleotides outside the gene matches: 19. CDR3 size: 17 residues. For the CDR3, the DNA is TGTGCCAGTAAGACAGGGTTCTACCGGGGAAGGGATCAGCCCCAGCATTTT. Its translation is CASKTGFYRGRDQPQHF.

This chain links TRBV7-2 with TRBJ2-5, with TRBD2 matching 10 bases. The CDR3 is 15 amino acids. Unmatched junction bases numbered 7, after V lost 4 bases and J lost 5 bases. The germline gives CDR1 SGHTA, CDR2 FQGNSA. The CDR3 nucleotides are TGTGCCAGCAGCTGGGCTAGCGGGAGAAAGGAGACCCAGTACTTC. Translation gives CASSWASGRKETQYF.

As DNA, the CDR3 is TGTGCCTGGACTGAGGGCGTCACAGATACGCAGTATTTT. Translation: CAWTEGVTDTQYF. This sequence joins TRBV30 and TRBJ2-3; a possible D gene is TRBD2 (5 bases). Germline V gives CDR1 GTSNPN, CDR2 SVGIG (reference sequence). This CDR3 region has 13 residues. Trimming cost V 4 bases and J 2 bases, with 10 bases left between them. The complete variable domain, with remaining parts taken from reference TRBV30 and TRBJ2-3, reads SQTIHQWPATLVQPVGSPLSLECTVEGTSNPNLYWYRQAAGRGLQLLFYSVGIGQISSEVPQNLSASRPQDRQFILSSKKLLLSDSGFYLCAWTEGVTDTQYFGPGTRLTVL.

The V gene is TRBV2, the J gene TRBJ2-5; TRBD2 aligns across 7 bases. With V trimmed by 3 bases and J by 5 bases, 9 bases remained unmatched. The germline gives CDR1 SNHLY, CDR2 FYNNEI. The CDR3 covers 15 residues. CDR3 amino acids: CASSDGGRLWETQYF. In nucleotides, the CDR3 is TGTGCCAGCAGTGATGGCGGGAGACTCTGGGAGACCCAGTACTTC.

The chain carries TRBV2 and TRBJ1-5; 9 bases fit TRBD1. J lost 7 bases, V lost 1 base, and 5 bases had no gene match. CDR1 and CDR2 from the germline V gene are SNHLY and FYNNEI. This CDR3 is 15 amino acids long. The CDR3 DNA follows: TGTGCCAGCAGTGAAGGGACAGGGGCTCGGCAGCCCCAGCATTTT. Its protein is CASSEGTGARQPQHF. Using reference TRBV2 and TRBJ1-5 for the parts outside the CDR3, the full variable domain is EPEVTQTPSHQVTQMGQEVILRCVPISNHLYFYWYRQILGQKVEFLVSFYNNEISEKSEIFDDQFSVERPDGSNFTLKIRSTKLEDSAMYFCASSEGTGARQPQHFGDGTRLSIL.

With respect to this clone: Other nucleotide sequences in the sample specify the same CDR3. The chain has TRBV9 and TRBJ2-3; TRBD2 matches 10 bases. This CDR3 is 14 amino acids long. The V and J ends lost 2 bases and 3 bases, in that order; junction bases with no gene match: 0. Looked up from germline, CDR1 is SGDLS and CDR2 is YYNGEE. The CDR3 reads CASSVSGRTDTQYF. CDR3 in DNA: TGTGCCAGCAGCGTTAGCGGGAGGACAGATACGCAGTATTTT. The full variable domain, completed using reference TRBV9 and TRBJ2-3, is DSGVTQTPKHLITATGQRVTLRCSPRSGDLSVYWYQQSLDQGLQFLIQYYNGEERAKGNILERFSAQQFPDLHSELNLSSLELGDSALYFCASSVSGRTDTQYFGPGTRLTVL.

The rearrangement links TRBV11-2 to TRBJ2-7, with 8 bases that match TRBD2. Unmatched junction bases numbered 2, after V lost 1 base and J lost 0 bases. The V gene's germline CDR1 is SGHAT and CDR2 FQNNGV. There are 15 residues in the CDR3. CDR3 sequence: CASSLGRGDSYEQYF. In nucleotides, the CDR3 is TGTGCCAGCAGCTTAGGGCGGGGGGACTCCTACGAGCAGTACTTC.

A single count supports this clone. The chain uses TRBV7-2 and TRBJ2-5, with D hard to call. The V and J ends lost 5 bases and 5 bases respectively, with 12 bases between them. This CDR3 spans 13 amino acids. Germline CDR1 and CDR2: SGHTA and FQGNSA. The DNA for the CDR3 is TGTGCCAGCAGCCTCTCAGTTAAGGAGACCCAGTACTTC. It specifies CASSLSVKETQYF.

The chain recombines TRBV2 with TRBJ1-2, with 7 bases that match TRBD1. The CDR3 spans 13 residues. V lost 4 bases and J lost 3; bases outside the gene matches: 2. Germline V CDR1 and CDR2: SNHLY, FYNNEI. This chain's CDR3 is CASSGQGYYGYTF. In nucleotides, the CDR3 is TGTGCCAGCAGTGGACAGGGCTACTATGGCTACACCTTC.

The chain uses TRBV14 and TRBJ2-1; 10 bases align to TRBD1. V lost 2 bases, J lost 7 bases, and 8 bases stayed unmatched. The V gene's germline CDR1 is SGHDN and CDR2 FVKESK. The CDR3 loop spans 16 amino acids. CDR3 nucleotides: TGTGCCAGCAGCCAAACCGACAGGGGGCATTGGAATGAGCAGTTCTTC. It yields the protein CASSQTDRGHWNEQFF.

The chain carries TRBV3-1 (or the pseudogene TRBV3-2) and TRBJ2-3; maybe TRBD2 (6 bases). Germline CDR1 is LGHDT and CDR2 is YNNKEL (reference sequence). The ends were cut back, 1 base at V and 2 bases at J, with 19 bases in the middle. The CDR3 sequence is 18 residues long. The chain's CDR3 is CASSQGRLEGRTTDTQYF. The CDR3, as DNA: TGTGCCAGCAGCCAAGGACGTTTGGAGGGAAGGACCACAGATACGCAGTATTTT.